What follows is one TCR beta chain and its context. V lost 3 bases to trimming and J lost 8 bases, with 13 bases between them. CDR3 length: 13 residues. Per the germline V gene, CDR1 is MNHEY and CDR2 is SMNVEV (reference sequence). This entry belongs to a study of control samples from healthy donors and cancer patients. Profiling relied on immunoSEQ multiplex PCR, and the TCRdb table lists in-frame clones only, not all of them. The sample shows fewer than 200,000 clones, over 90% of them seen only once. Sequenced: blood. The TCR originated in a woman aged 25 to 39 in good health. The chain uses TRBV27 and TRBJ1-2; unclear D gene. The CDR3: CASSLITGKGYTF. CDR3 sequence (DNA): TGTGCCAGCAGTTTGATCACGGGTAAAGGCTACACCTTC.